Presented here are 28 T cell receptor beta chains from one specimen sequenced in a study of blood T cells in healthy people across ages. A second roughly 7 to 12 cycle PCR used barcoded and J-beta primers. TCRdb re-derived calls from the 5' RACE reads in MiXCR, one entry per CDR3 protein. The table lists about 730,000 distinct CDR3 sequences, approximately 43% of them singletons. Specimen: blood. The receptor source for this set is an older woman in good health.

The CDR3 nucleotides read TGCAGCGCTCCCAGGATTGACTCCTACAATGAGCAGTTCTTC. This codes for CSAPRIDSYNEQFF. The chain couples TRBV29-1 to TRBJ2-1, with D unresolved. The V and J ends lost 7 bases and 0 bases respectively, with 13 bases between them. Germline V gives CDR1 SQVTM, CDR2 ANQGSEA. The CDR3 has 14 residues.

This CDR3 reads CATMEAGDEQYF. The CDR3 DNA is TGCGCCACCATGGAGGCCGGGGATGAGCAGTACTTC. The gene calls are TRBV10-2 and TRBJ2-5, with D perhaps TRBD2 (5 bases). Trimming took 10 bases from V and 11 from J, leaving 20 bases between them. Germline-derived CDR1 and CDR2 are WSHSY and SAAADI. The length of the CDR3 is 12 residues.

The V gene is TRBV12-3 or TRBV12-4, the J gene TRBJ2-4, with D possibly being TRBD1 (5 bases). Trimming took 7 bases from V and 7 from J, leaving 14 bases between them. The CDR3 sequence is 13 residues long. CDR3 coding DNA: TGTGCCAGCACTGTAGGCAGGGCCAACATTCAGTACTTC. It codes for CASTVGRANIQYF.

This clonotype occurred a few times. The chain carries TRBV5-5 and TRBJ2-7, with D perhaps being TRBD1 or TRBD2 (6 bases each). From germline, CDR1 is SGHKS and CDR2 YYEKEE (reference sequence). Trimming removed 0 bases at V and 2 bases at J, with 12 bases between. This CDR3 is 15 amino acids long. CDR3 in DNA: TGTGCCAGCAGCTTGGGAGGCGGGACAACCTACGAGCAGTACTTC. Translated: CASSLGGGTTYEQYF.

This clonotype was seen at least ten times. This chain uses TRBV29-1 with TRBJ2-7, with D perhaps TRBD2 (5 bases). V was cut by 2 bases and J by 2 bases, with 7 bases left in between. Germline lookup yields CDR1 SQVTM and CDR2 ANQGSEA. The CDR3 runs 12 residues. The CDR3 nucleotides are TGCAGCGTTGAAAGTAGCGCCTACGAGCAGTACTTC. Translation: CSVESSAYEQYF.

The chain combines TRBV29-1 with TRBJ2-5; D possibly uses TRBD1 or TRBD2 (5 bases each). With the DNA end fitting TRBJ2-7 better, the J assignment may be wrong. CDR3 length: 12 residues. Per germline, CDR1 SQVTM and CDR2 ANQGSEA. This CDR3 is CSVAGQGVEQYF. The CDR3 nucleotides are TGCAGCGTTGCGGGCCAGGGAGTCGAGCAGTACTTC.

The rearrangement joins TRBV20-1 to TRBJ1-6; 7 bases are a match to TRBD1. This CDR3 spans 15 amino acids. Germline V gene lookup returns CDR1 DFQATT and CDR2 SNEGSKA (reference sequence). V lost 6 bases and J lost 11; bases outside the gene matches: 16. The CDR3 DNA follows: TGCAGTGCGACGCAGGGCAGGGGGGGTTCGGCACCCCTCCACTTT. The encoded protein is CSATQGRGGSAPLHF.

This chain uses TRBV20-1 with TRBJ2-4; TRBD1 is a possible D gene (5 bases). The germline gives CDR1 DFQATT, CDR2 SNEGSKA (reference sequence). The CDR3 spans 12 residues. Trimming removed 4 bases from V and 13 bases from J, with 17 bases in between. CDR3 in DNA: TGCAGTGCTACATACAGGAGCTACGGGCAGTACTTC. This codes for CSATYRSYGQYF.

The chain recombines TRBV20-1 with TRBJ2-7; 9 bases align to TRBD2. CDR1 and CDR2 from the germline V gene are DFQATT and SNEGSKA (reference sequence). The CDR3 length is 15 residues. The junction had 8 bases not matched to a gene; V was cut back by 3 bases and J by 2 bases. For the CDR3, the DNA is TGCAGTGCTAGGTCAGCGGGGGGCCGGACCTACGAGCAGTACTTC. Translated: CSARSAGGRTYEQYF.

About this clonotype itself: It may be a read error: a sequence one base away is much more abundant. CDR3 bases: TGTGCCAGCAGCTTAGAACTAGCGGGACGCAATGAGCAGTTCTTC. Translating gives CASSLELAGRNEQFF. The rearrangement uses TRBV7-2 and TRBJ2-1, with 10 bases lining up with TRBD2. The CDR3 is made up of 15 amino acids. Germline V CDR1 and CDR2: SGHTA, FQGNSA. The trim removed 1 base at V and 6 bases at J, leaving 3 bases unmatched.

As regards this clonotype: This may stem from a read error, because a much larger clone lies one nucleotide away. J is TRBJ2-4 and V is TRBV13, with TRBD2 matching 8 bases. The CDR3 totals 16 residues. The ends lost 4 bases at V and 13 bases at J; junction bases unmatched: 18. Germline assignment: CDR1 PRHDT and CDR2 FYEKMQ (reference sequence). DNA for the CDR3: TGTGCCAGCAGCTCGCTCCAAAGCGGGGGCACCTACGGGCAGTACTTC. It specifies CASSSLQSGGTYGQYF.

J is TRBJ2-1 and V is TRBV20-1; D not certain. Trimming shortened V by 8 bases and J by 1 base, and 15 bases separated the two germline ends. The length of the CDR3 is 14 residues. The germline V gene has CDR1 DFQATT and CDR2 SNEGSKA (reference sequence). CDR3 amino acids: CSTRREFSYNEQFF. DNA for the CDR3: TGCAGTACCCGTCGTGAGTTTTCCTACAATGAGCAGTTCTTC.

J is TRBJ2-6 and V is TRBV27; 15 bases are shared with TRBD2. V was clipped by 2 bases and J by 2 bases; unmatched bases: 4. CDR3 length: 19 amino acids. Germline V gene lookup returns CDR1 MNHEY and CDR2 SMNVEV (reference sequence). The CDR3 loop is CASSLRTSGRGPGANVLTF. CDR3 nucleotides: TGTGCCAGCAGTTTAAGGACTAGCGGGAGGGGCCCTGGGGCCAACGTCCTGACTTTC.

The CDR3 region has the DNA TGTGCCAGCAGTCCTGGGGGTCAAGGCATTCAGTACTTC. Its translation is CASSPGGQGIQYF. The V call is TRBV12-3 or TRBV12-4, the J call TRBJ2-4, with D possibly called TRBD1 or TRBD2 (5 bases each). The V end lost 5 bases, the J end lost 9 bases, and 14 bases lay between the germline ends. This CDR3 is built from 13 residues.

The chain recombines TRBV21-1 with TRBJ2-7. TRBV21-1 is noted as a pseudogene. CDR3 length equals 14 residues. CDR3 DNA: TGTGCCAGCAGCAAAGAACAGAAGGCCTACGAGCAGTACTTC. Protein sequence: CASSKEQKAYEQYF.

The rearrangement uses TRBV20-1 and TRBJ2-7; tentative D call: TRBD2 (7 bases). The ends were cut back, 5 bases at V and 3 bases at J, with 17 bases in the middle. The CDR3 runs 14 residues. Germline V gene sequence: CDR1 DFQATT, CDR2 SNEGSKA (reference sequence). The CDR3 DNA follows: TGCAGTGCTCCCAGGGGAGGGTCATACTACGAGCAGTACTTC. Its translation is CSAPRGGSYYEQYF.

This clonotype was observed a few times. The V call is TRBV10-3, the J call TRBJ1-1; D remains ambiguous. Looked up from germline, CDR1 is ENHRY and CDR2 is SYGVKD. The CDR3 loop spans 15 amino acids. V was shortened by 5 bases and J by 2 bases, with 15 bases between the two germline ends. The CDR3 region has the DNA TGTGCCATCAGTTCCGAAAAGTCGGTCAACACTGAAGCTTTCTTT. Translating it yields CAISSEKSVNTEAFF.

The chain uses TRBV10-3 and TRBJ2-7; D possibly corresponds to TRBD2 (6 bases). Per germline, CDR1 ENHRY and CDR2 SYGVKD. V was clipped by 4 bases and J by 7 bases, with 11 bases between them. The length of the CDR3 is 12 residues. The CDR3 reads CAISAEGGEQYF. The DNA for the CDR3 is TGTGCCATCAGTGCTGAGGGAGGTGAGCAGTACTTC.

The rearrangement uses TRBV29-1 and TRBJ2-1; D is possibly TRBD1 (5 bases). This CDR3 is built from 14 residues. Germline V gene data show CDR1 as SQVTM and CDR2 as ANQGSEA. V was pared by 0 bases and J by 4 bases, with 10 bases between. CDR3 in amino acids: CSVEDRRGYNEQFF. The DNA for the CDR3 is TGCAGCGTTGAAGATCGAAGGGGTTACAATGAGCAGTTCTTC.

This sequence joins TRBV20-1 and TRBJ2-5, with 9 nucleotides matching TRBD2. V lost 6 bases, J lost 0 bases, and 8 bases stayed unmatched. Germline CDR1 reads DFQATT; CDR2 reads SNEGSKA (reference sequence). This CDR3 comprises 15 residues. The CDR3, as DNA: TGCAGTGCCCCCGGGACTAGCCAATACCAAGAGACCCAGTACTTC. Amino acid sequence: CSAPGTSQYQETQYF.

This chain joins TRBV29-1 and TRBJ2-3, with TRBD1 as a possible D gene (6 bases). The germline V and J ends were trimmed by 5 bases and 0 bases, with 15 bases remaining between them. Germline CDR1 and CDR2: SQVTM and ANQGSEA. The CDR3 is 15 residues long. CDR3 coding DNA: TGCAGCGTTATCCGACAGGACTCTAGCACAGATACGCAGTATTTT. The encoded protein is CSVIRQDSSTDTQYF.

The gene calls are TRBV5-1 and TRBJ2-5; 10 nucleotides agree with TRBD2. The DNA end is more similar to TRBJ2-7, so the J call may be wrong. Germline V gives CDR1 SGHRS, CDR2 YFSETQ. The CDR3 is 15 residues long. Here the CDR3 reads CASSLTASGSREQYF. The CDR3 bases are TGCGCCAGCAGCTTGACCGCTAGCGGGAGTCGCGAGCAGTACTTC.

This clonotype has only a few counts. The J gene is TRBJ2-1, the V gene TRBV9; 7 bases align to TRBD2. Trimming took 2 bases from V and 8 from J; bases not matched to a gene: 7. The CDR3 totals 14 residues. Germline V lookup: CDR1 SGDLS, CDR2 YYNGEE. The CDR3 bases are TGTGCCAGCAGCGTTGGGACTACTTTCCATGAGCAGTTCTTC. Translation: CASSVGTTFHEQFF.

V and J are TRBV20-1 and TRBJ2-5; 7 nucleotides line up with TRBD2. The germline CDR1 and CDR2 sequences are DFQATT and SNEGSKA (reference sequence). V dropped 5 bases and J dropped 11; count of bases not matched to a gene: 20. This CDR3 is 15 amino acids long. CDR3 amino acids: CSAQKRGWGYNEQYF. CDR3 bases: TGCAGTGCTCAAAAGCGGGGTTGGGGGTACAATGAGCAGTACTTC.

The sample holds a few counts of this clonotype. The CDR3 protein is CASSHPGQGNNEQYF. DNA of the CDR3: TGTGCCAGCAGTCATCCGGGACAGGGGAATAACGAGCAGTACTTC. The chain recombines TRBV2 with TRBJ2-7, with 10 bases aligning to TRBD1. CDR1 and CDR2 from the germline V gene are SNHLY and FYNNEI. CDR3 length: 15 residues. Unmatched junction bases numbered 9, after V lost 5 bases and J lost 5 bases.

The chain carries TRBV27 and TRBJ2-7; D gene unclear. Matching the DNA end better, TRBJ2-5 makes the J call doubtful. This CDR3 has 14 amino acids. The germline V gene encodes CDR1 MNHEY and CDR2 SMNVEV (reference sequence). CDR3 amino acids: CASSLGVAGETQYF. In DNA, the CDR3 is TGTGCCAGCAGTTTAGGAGTAGCTGGGGAGACCCAGTACTTC.

Only a few counts were recorded for this clonotype. The rearrangement uses TRBV10-3 and TRBJ2-2; the match to TRBD2 covers 11 bases. The trim removed 6 bases at V and 5 bases at J, leaving 14 bases unmatched. Per germline, CDR1 ENHRY and CDR2 SYGVKD. CDR3 length equals 18 residues. CDR3 nucleotide sequence: TGTGCCATCAGCCAAAAACTAGCGGGAGAAATCCGGACCGGGGAGCTGTTTTTT. Translating gives CAISQKLAGEIRTGELFF.

As DNA, the CDR3 is TGTGCCATCAGTGAAGTAGGTCCTCTCGAGTACACCTTC. This codes for CAISEVGPLEYTF. V usage is TRBV10-3 and J usage is TRBJ1-2; no reliable D call. V lost 3 bases to trimming and J lost 11 bases, with 16 bases between them. This CDR3 has 13 amino acids. Germline V gene lookup returns CDR1 ENHRY and CDR2 SYGVKD.